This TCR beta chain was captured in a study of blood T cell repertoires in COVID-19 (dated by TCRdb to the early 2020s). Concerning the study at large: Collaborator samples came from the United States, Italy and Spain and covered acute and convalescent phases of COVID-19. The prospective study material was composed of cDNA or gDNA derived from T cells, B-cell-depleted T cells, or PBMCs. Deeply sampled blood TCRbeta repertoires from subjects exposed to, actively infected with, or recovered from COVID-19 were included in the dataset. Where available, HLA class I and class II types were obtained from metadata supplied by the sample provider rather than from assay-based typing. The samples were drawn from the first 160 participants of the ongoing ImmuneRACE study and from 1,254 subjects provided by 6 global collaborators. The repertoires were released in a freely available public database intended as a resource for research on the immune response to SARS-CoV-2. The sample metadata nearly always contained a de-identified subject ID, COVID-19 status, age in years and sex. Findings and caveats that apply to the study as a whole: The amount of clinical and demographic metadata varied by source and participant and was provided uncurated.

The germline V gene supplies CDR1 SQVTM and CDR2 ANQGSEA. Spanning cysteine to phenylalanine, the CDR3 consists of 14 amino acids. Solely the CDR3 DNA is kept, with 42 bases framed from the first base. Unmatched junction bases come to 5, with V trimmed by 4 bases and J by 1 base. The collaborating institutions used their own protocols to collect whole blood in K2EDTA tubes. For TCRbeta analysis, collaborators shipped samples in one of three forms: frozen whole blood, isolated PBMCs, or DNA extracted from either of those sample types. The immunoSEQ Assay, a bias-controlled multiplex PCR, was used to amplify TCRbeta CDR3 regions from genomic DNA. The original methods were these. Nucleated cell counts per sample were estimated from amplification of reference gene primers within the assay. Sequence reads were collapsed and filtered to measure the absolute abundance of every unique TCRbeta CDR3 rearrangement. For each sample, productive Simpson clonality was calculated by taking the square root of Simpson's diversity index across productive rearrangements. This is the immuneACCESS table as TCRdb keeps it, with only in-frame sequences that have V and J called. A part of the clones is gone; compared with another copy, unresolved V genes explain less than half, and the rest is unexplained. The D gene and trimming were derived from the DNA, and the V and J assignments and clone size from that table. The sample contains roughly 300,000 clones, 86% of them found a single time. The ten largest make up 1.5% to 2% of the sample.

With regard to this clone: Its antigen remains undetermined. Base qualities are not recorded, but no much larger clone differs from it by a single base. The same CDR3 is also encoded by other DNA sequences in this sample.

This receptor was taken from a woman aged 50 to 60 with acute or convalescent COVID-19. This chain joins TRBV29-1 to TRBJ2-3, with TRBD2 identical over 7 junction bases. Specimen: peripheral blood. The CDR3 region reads CSVVVLAGTDTQYF. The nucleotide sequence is TGCAGCGTTGTTGTGCTAGCGGGCACAGATACGCAGTATTTT.